The 19 T cell receptor beta chains presented below share a single source sample, sequenced in a study of shared clonotypes between healthy human individuals. Only in-frame clones appear in the TCRdb table, and some are missing; sequencing was by immunoSEQ multiplex PCR. The sample lists over a million clones; about 77% were seen once. Sequenced material: memory CD4+ T cells sorted from blood. The subset here: CD45RA-negative fraction. The receptors originated from a man aged 18-30 years in good health.

This clone occurred once. CDR3 nucleotides: TGTGCCAGCACCTCAGGGTCCCAGAATCAGCCCCAGCATTTT. Translating gives CASTSGSQNQPQHF. This rearrangement joins TRBV28 to TRBJ1-5, with D perhaps TRBD1 (5 bases). This CDR3 is built from 14 residues. Trimming stripped 7 bases from V and 4 bases from J, with 14 bases between. Germline loops: CDR1 MDHEN, CDR2 SYDVKM.

The CDR3 region has the DNA TGTGCCACCAGAGGGCCAATCCAAGAGACCCAGTACTTC. Encoded protein: CATRGPIQETQYF. J is TRBJ2-5 and V is TRBV15; D is ambiguous. In germline, CDR1 is LNHNV, CDR2 YYDKDF (reference sequence). V was clipped by 6 bases and J by 1 base, with 9 bases between them. The CDR3 runs to 13 residues.

CDR3 region: CASSQDPGQMGYTF. In DNA, the CDR3 is TGTGCCAGCAGCCAAGATCCAGGCCAAATGGGCTACACCTTC. The V gene is TRBV14, the J gene TRBJ1-2; D gene uncertain. Germline V gene lookup returns CDR1 SGHDN and CDR2 FVKESK. The CDR3 is 14 amino acids. V was cut by 0 bases and J by 8 bases, with 13 bases left in between. The full variable domain, its missing parts supplied by reference TRBV14 and TRBJ1-2, is EAGVTQFPSHSVIEKGQTVTLRCDPISGHDNLYWYRRVMGKEIKFLLHFVKESKQDESGMPNNRFLAERTGGTYSTLKVQPAELEDSGVYFCASSQDPGQMGYTFGSGTRLTVV.

The V call is TRBV9, the J call TRBJ1-3; 7 bases line up with TRBD1. With 5 bases clipped from V and 4 bases from J, the junction kept 9 bases outside the gene matches. The CDR3 covers 15 residues. Germline-derived CDR1 and CDR2 are SGDLS and YYNGEE. CDR3 DNA sequence: TGTGCCAGCAGTAAGAAACAGGGGACGGGAAACACCATATATTTT. Translation gives CASSKKQGTGNTIYF.

This chain uses TRBV7-2 with TRBJ2-1; a possible D gene is TRBD1 (5 bases). CDR1 is SGHTA and CDR2 is FQGNSA in the germline V gene. The V end lost 5 bases, the J end lost 9 bases, and 14 bases lay between the germline ends. The length of the CDR3 is 13 residues. DNA of the CDR3: TGTGCCAGCAGCCTCGGCCAGGGCGGTGAGCAGTTCTTC. This translates into CASSLGQGGEQFF.

On this clone itself: Other nucleotide sequences in the sample specify the same CDR3. This sequence joins TRBV5-1 and TRBJ2-5; 7 nucleotides align to TRBD2. With 1 base clipped from V and 0 bases from J, the junction kept 3 bases outside the gene matches. Germline V lookup: CDR1 SGHRS, CDR2 YFSETQ. This CDR3 contains 15 residues. For the CDR3, the DNA is TGCGCCAGCAGCTTGAGCGGGGCGTACCAAGAGACCCAGTACTTC. It specifies CASSLSGAYQETQYF.

This rearrangement joins TRBV11-2 to TRBJ2-5; D ambiguous. Trimming shortened V by 3 bases and J by 3 bases, and 5 bases separated the two germline ends. Germline-derived CDR1 and CDR2 are SGHAT and FQNNGV. This CDR3 contains 12 residues. The CDR3 region is CASSLRKETQYF. CDR3 sequence (DNA): TGTGCCAGCAGCTTGAGAAAAGAGACCCAGTACTTC.

The chain uses TRBV2 and TRBJ2-2; D remains unclear. The CDR3 has 14 residues. Germline assignment: CDR1 SNHLY and CDR2 FYNNEI. Trimming removed 7 bases from V and 2 bases from J, with 11 bases in between. The DNA for the CDR3 is TGTGCCAGCACTTGGGCCCGAAACACCGGGGAGCTGTTTTTT. Translated: CASTWARNTGELFF.

The chain uses TRBV6-5 and TRBJ1-1; a possible D gene is TRBD1 (5 bases). V lost 0 bases and J 4 bases, leaving 9 bases between the germline ends. The germline V gene encodes CDR1 MNHEY and CDR2 SVGAGI. This CDR3 is built from 14 residues. CDR3 in DNA: TGTGCCAGCAGTTACTCGGGGGGGGGCACTGAAGCTTTCTTT. Protein sequence: CASSYSGGGTEAFF.

CDR3: CASSLAVGAIYEQYF. The CDR3 coding sequence is TGTGCCAGCAGCTTGGCCGTGGGCGCGATTTACGAGCAGTACTTC. This rearrangement joins TRBV5-5 to TRBJ2-7; D is uncertain. Germline V gene sequence: CDR1 SGHKS, CDR2 YYEKEE (reference sequence). This CDR3 region has 15 residues. Between the trimmed V and J ends, which lost 0 bases and 4 bases, there was a span of 14 bases.

The rearrangement uses TRBV5-8 and TRBJ2-3, with a possible D match to TRBD2 (6 bases). V dropped 4 bases and J dropped 6 bases, with 21 bases sitting between them. This CDR3 has 16 residues. The germline V gene has CDR1 SGHTS and CDR2 YDEGEE. The CDR3, as DNA: TGTGCCAGCAGCCGAGGCGGGGCGGGGTTAGCGGATACGCAGTATTTT. Its translation: CASSRGGAGLADTQYF.

This clone occurred a few times. The CDR3 region is CASRYSGDLYEQYF. The CDR3 region has the DNA TGTGCCAGCAGGTATAGCGGGGACCTATACGAGCAGTACTTC. This sequence joins TRBV2 and TRBJ2-7; 8 nucleotides match TRBD2. The CDR3 is 14 residues long. V shed 6 bases, J shed 4 bases, and the junction held 8 bases outside the gene matches. Germline V gene data show CDR1 as SNHLY and CDR2 as FYNNEI.

Details on this clone: This could be a read error, since a much larger clone is one nucleotide away. The rearrangement links TRBV2 to TRBJ1-3; D unclear. Looked up from germline, CDR1 is SNHLY and CDR2 is FYNNEI. The V end lost 5 bases, the J end lost 3 bases, and 2 bases lay between the germline ends. This CDR3 has 11 amino acids. CDR3 sequence (DNA): TGTGCCAGCAGTTTTGGAAACACCATATATTTT. It specifies CASSFGNTIYF.

The genes are TRBV10-3 and TRBJ2-7; TRBD1 aligns across 9 bases. The CDR3 covers 13 residues. The trim removed 6 bases at V and 5 bases at J, leaving 5 bases unmatched. The germline CDR1 and CDR2 sequences are ENHRY and SYGVKD. For the CDR3, the DNA is TGTGCCATCAGACTTACAGGGGGCGACGAGCAGTACTTC. Its protein is CAIRLTGGDEQYF.

Regarding this clone: The same CDR3 is also encoded by other DNA sequences in this sample. The chain couples TRBV5-5 to TRBJ2-2; D is undetermined. Deletions cut 0 bases from V and 2 bases from J, with 5 bases between. This CDR3 is built from 14 residues. In germline, CDR1 is SGHKS, CDR2 YYEKEE (reference sequence). The CDR3: CASSLGPNTGELFF. CDR3 sequence (DNA): TGTGCCAGCAGCTTGGGGCCTAACACCGGGGAGCTGTTTTTT.

V and J are TRBV7-2 and TRBJ1-2; the D gene is possibly TRBD1 (6 bases). The CDR3 loop spans 13 amino acids. Germline CDR1 and CDR2: SGHTA and FQGNSA. Trimming shortened V by 1 base and J by 11 bases, and 14 bases separated the two germline ends. CDR3 protein: CASSLVYGQGYTF. The CDR3 region has the DNA TGTGCCAGCAGCTTAGTGTATGGCCAGGGGTACACCTTC.

V and J are TRBV6-5 and TRBJ1-5; D gene unclear. V dropped 9 bases and J dropped 0 bases, with 9 bases sitting between them. The CDR3 totals 13 residues. Looked up from germline, CDR1 is MNHEY and CDR2 is SVGAGI. The CDR3 DNA reads TGTGCCAGTAGACGGGGTAGCAATCAGCCCCAGCATTTT. Protein: CASRRGSNQPQHF.

The V and J genes are TRBV5-8 and TRBJ1-2, with 8 bases aligning to TRBD1. This CDR3 has 14 amino acids. The trim removed 2 bases at V and 4 bases at J, leaving 4 bases unmatched. Germline CDR1 and CDR2: SGHTS and YDEGEE. The CDR3 DNA reads as TGTGCCAGCAGCTTTGGACAGGGCTTCTATGGCTACACCTTC. This gives the protein CASSFGQGFYGYTF.

The chain joins TRBV28 to TRBJ1-5, with 10 positions matching TRBD1. Germline V gives CDR1 MDHEN, CDR2 SYDVKM. V lost 1 base, J lost 7 bases, and 10 bases stayed unmatched. The CDR3 runs to 17 residues. In DNA, the CDR3 is TGTGCCAGCAGTTTATTTCGAGGACAGGGGGGGATGCAGCCCCAGCATTTT. Translating gives CASSLFRGQGGMQPQHF.